The present T cell receptor beta chain was sequenced within a study of shared clonotypes between healthy human individuals (dated by TCRdb to 2020 to 2021). Context from the whole study: A couple of women and a few men aged 18 to 49 years were included in the cohort. To estimate repertoire size and how much clonotype sharing occurs between individuals, the study deeply sequenced the blood TCR repertoires of five healthy adults. Libraries were prepared and TCR repertoires were sequenced by different laboratories using diverse techniques, in order to increase sequencing depth and limit assay-specific biases. Between about 0.9 and 9 billion PBMCs per donor were obtained by leukapheresis. For each donor, CD4 naive and CD4 memory were each run on three plates, CD8 naive on two plates, and CD8 memory on one plate. Study-wide findings and limitations: Naive subsets generally had larger estimated clonotype richness than memory subsets did. Rarefaction of sorted-subset datasets indicated incomplete sequencing despite the large sequencing depth. Compared with non-shared clonotypes, clonotypes shared by all four sorted-subset donors had higher generation probabilities. The small number of donors limited the genetic and exposure-history diversity represented. When four donors were compared, the shared fraction of clonotypes was 5% to 6.5% for naive CD4, 3.5% for naive CD8, more than 2% for memory CD4, and 0.4% for memory CD8. Sampling was restricted to blood, and TCR repertoires in tissue are likely to differ from TCR repertoires in blood. Pairwise subsampling indicated that sequencing depth was expected to affect the degree of clonotype sharing among donors.

In regard to this clone: This receptor's antigen is unknown. It has no much larger one-base neighbor in the sample; base qualities were not kept.

TCR CDR3 regions were amplified from genomic DNA by multiplex PCR using the deep immunoSEQ assay. Genomic DNA extracted from each cell subset was distributed evenly over all wells of several immunoSEQ 96-well plates, and each plate served as one replicate. For sorted subsets, 150 to 250 ng genomic DNA, equal to tens of thousands of T cell genomes, was loaded into each replicate PCR. Purified libraries were quantified with a Qubit 3.0 fluorometer, sized on a Bioanalyzer 2100, and re-quantified with the KAPA Library Quantification kit. A separate single-read 150-cycle Illumina NextSeq 550 flow cell was used to sequence each immunoSEQ 96-well plate. Processing in the source paper ran as follows. Because only junctional sequences without quality scores were contained in the immunoSEQ output, filtering matching that applied to full-length reads could not be performed. Sequences were annotated with PyIR, a Python wrapper for IgBLAST v1.9, using IMGT germline references to assign V/J genes and CDR3. Reads were filtered out if the reads had weak V/J assignments (E-value above 1e-6), no CDR3, stop codons, out-of-frame junctions, or ambiguous translated residues. V3J clonotypes were defined as sequences sharing the same inferred V gene, J gene, and CDR3 amino acid sequence. Percentage overlap between repertoires was computed as shared unique clonotypes divided by the size of the smaller repertoire. Repertoire richness was assessed with RTK rarefaction, the Chao1 estimator, and Recon v2.1 estimates of unobserved clonotypes. Generation probabilities for all TCRbeta clonotypes obtained by the gDNA method from a handful of donors were computed using OLGA. TCRdb took over this immuneACCESS table, retaining in-frame rearrangements with V and J assigned. Such tables are incomplete; in checked studies, under half of the missing clones stem from an unresolved V gene, and the remainder is unexplained. The D gene and trimming were derived from the DNA, and the V and J assignments and clone size from that table. The sample table lists about 590,000 clones, about 95% of them with a count of one. Around 0.11% of the sample is in the top ten clones.

CD8 naive samples consisted of CD45RO-negative cells that were positively selected for CCR7, yielding a CD45RA+CCR7+ population without TemRA cells. Donors were healthy HIV-negative adults with no recently reported acute infections or vaccinations. All donors were Caucasian adults living in Nashville, Tennessee, USA. Blood was collected by leukapheresis, and PBMCs were isolated by Ficoll-Histopaque density gradient centrifugation and then cryopreserved in liquid nitrogen vapor phase. Analytical flow cytometry was used to check the purity and quantity of every magnetically sorted T cell population. Genomic DNA was isolated from every sorted fraction and measured by UV absorbance on a Nanodrop 2000c. The sample was naive CD8+ T cells sorted from blood. Per the publication, the cell subset or site label means: CD45RA+CCR7+. The TCR originated in a woman in her 30s in good health.

For the CDR3, the sequence is CASSVWAGRANTGELFF. The nucleotide sequence is given as TGTGCCAGCAGCGTATGGGCGGGACGGGCGAACACCGGGGAGCTGTTTTTT. The rearranged chain carries TRBV9 and TRBJ2-2; the D gene is possibly TRBD2, with 6 bases matching. The V end loses 1 base and the J end loses 0 bases, and a stretch of 13 bases separates them. Per the germline V gene, SGDLS is the CDR1 and YYNGEE is the CDR2. The CDR3 has 17 amino acids, counting the end cysteine and phenylalanine. Only the CDR3 DNA is retained, 51 bases long and in frame from the first base.